The present T cell receptor (beta chain) was sequenced within a study of beta chain features in type 1 diabetes (dated by TCRdb to 2017 to 2018). A note on the overall study: Mean age, gender distribution, total cell number and subset yield were not different between patients and healthy donors. A total of about 110,000,000 sorted cells were examined across all samples, and a strong correlation was observed between cell number per subset and RNA yield. In the study, TCRB repertoires of sorted circulating CD4+ T cell subsets from recently diagnosed type 1 diabetes patients were compared with those of matched healthy donors. Regulatory and stem cell-like memory subsets were isolated from only 8 patients and about eight healthy donors, whereas naive and central memory subsets came from all 30 or so donors. Broad study findings and their caveats: A moderate but significant shortening of TCRB CDR3 length was observed in type 1 diabetes patients in all four CD4+ subsets. At VDJ recombination sites, patients with type 1 diabetes made fewer insertions and deleted more nucleotides, a pattern implying thymic rearrangement abnormalities. Only small numbers of individuals were included in the HLA sub-analyses, which left unresolved whether HLA type had any influence on TCRB rearrangement. Naive, central memory and regulatory TCRB repertoires appeared to be more similar among patients than among healthy donors. Because cDNA rather than genomic DNA was sequenced, highly expressing activated cells could have been over-represented, although no difference in activation and CD3 levels was found between groups. PCR might favor shorter templates, but patient and control samples were amplified and corrected together, so any skew would affect both groups equally.

The CDR1 and CDR2 encoded by the germline V gene are KGHSH and LQKENI. Taken from cysteine to phenylalanine, the CDR3 has 14 residues. This entry keeps only the CDR3 DNA: 42 bases, framed from base 1. Trimming removed 6 bases from V and 1 base from J, leaving 12 bases between the germline ends. Each donor gave one peripheral blood draw, averaging approximately 110 mL, which was collected into heparinised tubes. A BD FACSAria II and a panel including CD45RO, CCR7, CD25, CD127, CD95 and CD27 were used to sort naive, central memory, regulatory and stem cell-like memory CD4+ T cells. Every sorted population had a purity above 95%. PBMCs were isolated right away by Lymphoprep density gradient centrifugation and were stained directly, without culture. Samples were stained and sorted in pairs, with one healthy donor and one patient per experiment, so that batch effects were minimized. In the case of this clone: Its target antigen remains unknown. Per-base qualities were not stored, and no clone one base away is much larger.

The entire isolated RNA was reverse transcribed using the High Capacity cDNA Reverse Transcription Kit, and thus expressed TCRB transcripts were sequenced. Deep immunoSEQ sequencing was applied to naive, central memory and regulatory T cell samples, giving an average of roughly 3.5 million total reads per sample. After sorted cells were lysed in RLT buffer, RNA was extracted with DNase-treated RNeasy Micro or Mini kits, with the choice depending on cell number. Each cell subset was processed separately to prevent cross-contamination, with patient and healthy donor samples processed together. The immunoSEQ multiplex PCR was used to amplify TCRB sequences from cDNA, yielding 87-bp fragments that span the CDR3 region. Sequencing of the amplicons was performed on the Illumina HiSeq platform. The authors processed their data as follows. Synthetic template baselines were used to correct PCR bias computationally, reads within Hamming distance 2 were collapsed, and singletons that could not be merged were discarded. By aligning reads against IMGT, V, D and J genes, CDR3 length, and insertions or deletions at six rearrangement sites were assigned. Clonotype counts were normalized to sorted cell number within each subset before computing true diversity and Gini coefficients with the tcR R package. Repertoire sharing was quantified using the overlap coefficient calculated on TCRB nucleotide sequences. Out-of-frame TCRB sequences from naive cells were analyzed as a proxy for the pre-selection repertoire. TCRdb limited this immuneACCESS table to in-frame rearrangements with V and J called. A share of clones is missing; checked studies link under half to unresolved V genes, and the rest is unexplained. V and J calls and clone size are copied from that table; D and trimming were computed from the DNA. Present in this sample are hundreds of thousands of clones, around 15% of which were seen just once. The ten biggest clones cover around 0.022% of the sample.

The sequenced sample was naive CD4+ T cells from blood. The cell subset or site label here, explained by the study, means: true naive CD4+ T cells. The sequence was collected from a man aged 18 to 35 with type 1 diabetes. The V gene is TRBV18 and the J gene is TRBJ1-1, with an unclear D gene assignment. The DNA sequence is as follows: TGTGCCAGCTCCCCCGACGATTGGAACACTGAAGCTTTCTTT. This yields the protein CASSPDDWNTEAFF.